This passage covers 6 T cell receptor beta chains from one sample sequenced in a study of cytomegalovirus exposure and HLA in healthy donors. The PCR used 60 Vbeta and 13 Jbeta primers. Profiled with immunoSEQ multiplex PCR; TCRdb holds only in-frame clones, not every one. The profile covers fewer than 200,000 clones, with 81% appearing a single time and approximately 3.6% taken by the ten largest. Sequenced: PBMCs. These receptors came from a man in his forties in good health and CMV-seropositive.

This clone was recorded only once. The chain combines TRBV27 with TRBJ2-3; TRBD2 matches at 9 bases. The CDR3 consists of 17 residues. Germline V lookup: CDR1 MNHEY, CDR2 SMNVEV (reference sequence). With V trimmed by 1 base and J by 4 bases, 9 bases remained unmatched. CDR3 residues: CASSLFARTSAADTQYF. The CDR3 nucleotides read TGTGCCAGCAGTTTATTCGCCAGGACTAGCGCTGCAGATACGCAGTATTTT.

The genes are TRBV5-4 and TRBJ1-5; 8 bases align to TRBD1. CDR1 is SGHNT and CDR2 is YYREEE in the germline V gene (reference sequence). V lost 10 bases and J lost 2; bases outside the gene matches: 8. This CDR3 region has 14 residues. In DNA form, the CDR3 reads TGTGCCTACTCCGTGACAGGGGGCAATCAGCCCCAGCATTTT. Its protein product is CAYSVTGGNQPQHF. Looking up the rest from reference TRBV5-4 and TRBJ1-5 gives the full variable domain: ETGVTQSPTHLIKTRGQQVTLRCSSQSGHNTVSWYQQALGQGPQFIFQYYREEENGRGNFPPRFSGLQFPNYSSELNVNALELDDSALYLCAYSVTGGNQPQHFGDGTRLSIL.

The chain has TRBV5-8 and TRBJ2-3; 8 bases are shared with TRBD2. V shed 4 bases and J 1 base; nucleotides not matched to a gene: 5. CDR1 SGHTS and CDR2 YDEGEE come from the germline V gene. The CDR3 is 15 residues long. This chain's CDR3 is CASSRPGLGTDTQYF. CDR3 nucleotides: TGTGCCAGCAGCCGTCCGGGACTAGGCACAGATACGCAGTATTTT.

J is TRBJ1-1 and V is TRBV6-4; possible D gene TRBD1, 6 bases. Deletions cut 0 bases from V and 4 bases from J, with 9 bases between. Per the germline V gene, CDR1 is MRHNA and CDR2 is SNTAGT. The CDR3 length is 14 residues. For the CDR3, the DNA is TGTGCCAGCAGTGACTCGAGCAGGGGCACTGAAGCTTTCTTT. Translating gives CASSDSSRGTEAFF.

The chain has TRBV28 and TRBJ1-4; D is uncertain. V dropped 6 bases and J dropped 0 bases, with 17 bases sitting between them. Germline values: CDR1 MDHEN, CDR2 SYDVKM. The CDR3 length is 17 residues. CDR3 DNA: TGTGCCAGCAGCCCCCCCTCGCACGAGGCAACTAATGAAAAACTGTTTTTT. Protein sequence: CASSPPSHEATNEKLFF.

About this clone: Other DNA variants within this sample encode the same CDR3. The chain employs TRBV5-4 and TRBJ1-2; possibly TRBD1 for D (6 bases). Trimming left V 0 bases short and J 5 bases short, with 11 bases between. CDR3 length: 14 amino acids. CDR1 and CDR2 from the germline V gene are SGHNT and YYREEE (reference sequence). The CDR3 DNA follows: TGTGCCAGCAGCTTGGTACAGGGAAATTATGGCTACACCTTC. It codes for CASSLVQGNYGYTF.